The rows below give T cell receptor beta chains drawn from one sample of a study of blood T cell repertoires in COVID-19. The repertoire was sequenced with immunoSEQ multiplex PCR; TCRdb's copy has only in-frame clones and lacks some. Altogether over 90,000 clones are present, 75% to 90% being singletons, with the ten largest covering 4% to 5.5%. The sample taken for sequencing was peripheral blood. The receptors come from a human donor in a cohort sampled during active COVID-19. The CDR3 runs from the conserved cysteine through the conserved F or W. A D gene is named only where the DNA matches it firmly. Clone sizes are given selectively: once, few, many, or a class where the clone is expanded.

NA	TRBD1	TRBJ1-4	TRBV7-9	CASSRQGNEKLFF	TGTGCCAGTTCTCGACAGGGTAATGAAAAACTGTTTTTT
NA	TRBD2	TRBJ2-4	TRBV11-2	CASSLSLAGGNIQYF	TGTGCCAGCAGCTTAAGTTTAGCGGGGGGGAACATTCAGTACTTC
NA	NA	TRBJ1-1	TRBV2	CASGLAGLDTEAFF	TGTGCCAGCGGCTTGGCAGGGTTGGACACTGAAGCTTTCTTT
once	NA	TRBJ1-4	TRBV5-6	CASSLAAGEKLFF	TGTGCCAGCAGCTTGGCCGCGGGGGAAAAACTGTTTTTT
once	NA	TRBJ1-2	TRBV11-2	CASSLHRVRPQLRGYGYTF	TGTGCCAGCAGCTTACACCGGGTCCGACCCCAACTCCGGGGCTATGGCTACACCTTC
NA	NA	TRBJ1-4	TRBV6-5	CASSSHGQPTNEKLFF	TGTGCCAGCAGTTCACACGGACAGCCAACTAATGAAAAACTGTTTTTT
NA	TRBD2	TRBJ2-3	TRBV5-1	CASSLGLAVSTDTQYF	TGCGCCAGCAGCTTGGGGCTAGCGGTTAGCACAGATACGCAGTATTTT
NA	NA	TRBJ2-7	TRBV6-6	CASSALDSRGEQYF	TGTGCCAGCAGTGCCCTGGACAGTAGGGGCGAGCAGTACTTC
NA	TRBD1	TRBJ1-2	TRBV6-5	CASRVQGRNYGYTF	TGTGCCAGCAGAGTACAGGGGCGGAACTATGGCTACACCTTC
few	NA	TRBJ2-1	TRBV7-3	CASSLGTPYNEQFF	TGTGCCAGCAGCTTAGGGACACCATACAATGAGCAGTTCTTC
NA	TRBD2	TRBJ2-7	TRBV14	CASSQDRGDRGTKQYF	TGTGCCAGCAGCCAAGATCGGGGGGACCGAGGTACGAAGCAGTACTTC
few	NA	TRBJ1-5	TRBV2	CASSEGQYSNQPQHF	TGTGCCAGCAGTGAAGGGCAGTATAGCAATCAGCCCCAGCATTTT
NA	NA	TRBJ2-2	TRBV9	CASSVGGALRNTGELFF	TGTGCCAGCAGCGTAGGCGGCGCCCTCCGGAACACCGGGGAGCTGTTTTTT
NA	NA	TRBJ2-3	TRBV18	CASSDRDFTDTQYF	TGTGCCAGCTCAGACCGGGACTTCACAGATACGCAGTATTTT
NA	NA	TRBJ1-6	TRBV4-2	CASSQDPGASRSPLHF	TGTGCCAGCAGCCAAGATCCAGGGGCATCGCGATCACCCCTCCACTTT
NA	NA	TRBJ1-2	TRBV19	CASSIGVNYNYGYTF	TGTGCCAGTAGTATAGGAGTAAACTATAACTATGGCTACACCTTC
NA	NA	TRBJ2-7	TRBV5-8	CATTGPLGRRDYEQYF	TGTGCCACCACCGGACCCCTCGGCCGCCGGGATTACGAGCAGTACTTC
once	NA	TRBJ1-1	TRBV29-1	CSVVGALMNTEAFF	TGCAGCGTTGTGGGGGCCCTCATGAACACTGAAGCTTTCTTT
NA	NA	TRBJ2-6	TRBV24-1	CATSLSGANVLTF	TGTGCCACCAGTCTTTCTGGGGCCAACGTCCTGACTTTC
NA	TRBD1	TRBJ1-1	TRBV11-3	CASWGTENTEAFF	TGTGCCAGCTGGGGGACAGAGAACACTGAAGCTTTCTTT
NA	NA	TRBJ2-7	TRBV5-4	CASSLSGGHEQYF	TGTGCCAGCAGCTTGAGTGGGGGCCACGAGCAGTACTTC
NA	NA	TRBJ2-1	TRBV5-4	CASSPDSANEQFF	TGTGCCAGCAGCCCGGACTCTGCCAATGAGCAGTTCTTC
NA	NA	TRBJ1-4	TRBV3-1/TRBV3-2	CASSQGFGRTNEKLFF	TGTGCCAGCAGCCAAGGATTCGGTCGGACTAATGAAAAACTGTTTTTT
NA	TRBD2	TRBJ2-2	TRBV5-1	CASSHLAGGFTGELFF	TGCGCCAGCAGCCACCTTGCGGGGGGCTTCACCGGGGAGCTGTTTTTT
once	TRBD1	TRBJ1-1	TRBV3-1/TRBV3-2	CASSTRQGNTEAFF	TGTGCCAGCAGCACCCGACAGGGTAATACTGAAGCTTTCTTT
few	TRBD1	TRBJ1-5	TRBV2	CASRSVRGPNQPQHF	TGTGCCAGCAGGTCAGTCAGGGGGCCCAATCAGCCCCAGCATTTT
NA	TRBD2	TRBJ2-1	TRBV5-1	CASSLDGGGGGHDEQFF	TGCGCCAGCAGCTTGGACGGGGGGGGCGGGGGTCATGATGAGCAGTTCTTC
NA	NA	TRBJ2-4	TRBV6-1	CASSESLAQNIQYF	TGTGCCAGCAGTGAATCTCTAGCGCAAAACATTCAGTACTTC
NA	NA	TRBJ2-7	TRBV2	CASMGPTPGEQYF	TGTGCCAGCATGGGGCCGACCCCCGGCGAGCAGTACTTC
NA	TRBD2	TRBJ2-5	TRBV25-1	CASSEGGRETQYF	TGTGCCAGCAGTGAGGGGGGGAGAGAGACCCAGTACTTC
NA	NA	TRBJ2-5	TRBV19	CASSITGRETQYF	TGTGCCAGTAGTATAACAGGGCGAGAGACCCAGTACTTC
NA	TRBD2	TRBJ2-3	TRBV4-3	CASSQSWVAGSQYF	TGCGCCAGCAGCCAATCCTGGGTAGCGGGGTCTCAGTATTTT
NA	NA	TRBJ1-1	TRBV3-1/TRBV3-2	CASSTRGSNTEAFF	TGTGCCAGCAGCACTCGGGGGTCTAACACTGAAGCTTTCTTT
NA	NA	TRBJ2-7	TRBV5-1	CASNAGNSPHEQYF	TGCGCCAGCAACGCCGGGAATAGCCCCCACGAGCAGTACTTC
once	NA	TRBJ1-1	TRBV7-2	CASSYRAVGNEAFF	TGTGCCAGCAGCTATAGAGCGGTTGGGAATGAAGCTTTCTTT
NA	TRBD2	TRBJ2-2	TRBV27	CATRLAGATNTGELFF	TGTGCCACCAGACTAGCGGGAGCGACGAACACCGGGGAGCTGTTTTTT
NA	TRBD1	TRBJ2-3	TRBV18	CASSPRTGGGDADTQYF	TGTGCCAGCTCGCCGCGGACAGGGGGCGGTGATGCAGATACGCAGTATTTT
NA	NA	TRBJ1-6	TRBV9	CASSVGRDNSPLHF	TGTGCCAGCAGCGTCGGGAGGGATAATTCACCCCTCCACTTT
NA	NA	TRBJ1-1	TRBV11-1	CASSLARAANTEAFF	TGTGCCAGCAGCTTAGCGCGGGCGGCGAACACTGAAGCTTTCTTT
once	NA	TRBJ2-3	TRBV6-4	CASSDALIPNGPDTQYF	TGTGCCAGCAGTGATGCCCTAATACCGAATGGGCCAGATACGCAGTATTTT
NA	TRBD2	TRBJ2-7	TRBV6-1	CASSEILAVSSYEQYF	TGTGCCAGCAGTGAAATACTAGCGGTAAGCTCCTACGAGCAGTACTTC
NA	TRBD1	TRBJ2-5	TRBV19	CATGTGLQTQYF	TGTGCCACCGGGACAGGGTTGCAGACCCAGTACTTC
NA	NA	TRBJ1-2	TRBV4-1	CASSQGQGPPNYGYTF	TGCGCCAGCAGCCAAGGTCAGGGGCCTCCTAACTATGGCTACACCTTC
NA	TRBD1	TRBJ2-7	TRBV7-2	CASSPRTGSYEQYF	TGTGCCAGCAGCCCGAGGACAGGGTCCTACGAGCAGTACTTC
NA	TRBD2	TRBJ2-5	TRBV5-4	CASSWGLGQETQYF	TGTGCCAGCAGCTGGGGACTAGGTCAAGAGACCCAGTACTTC